This TCR beta chain emerged from a study of blood T cells in healthy people across ages. Germline CDR1 reads DFQATT; CDR2 reads SNEGSKA (reference sequence). Trimming left V 6 bases short and J 11 bases short, with 31 bases between. This CDR3 spans 16 amino acids. Together with a sample-barcoded 5' primer, a J-beta primer mix was included in a second PCR lasting roughly 6 to 12 cycles. TCRdb re-called the 5' RACE reads with MiXCR, one entry per CDR3 protein. The data contain around 990,000 distinct CDR3 sequences, approximately 38% of them seen just once; the ten biggest clones take up around 13%. Sequencing was carried out using blood. The receptor was derived from a man in his late teens or twenties in good health. The rearrangement joins TRBV20-1 to TRBJ2-5, with D possibly matching TRBD2 (6 bases). The CDR3 sequence: CSAPLSSESGRNEQYF. The CDR3 DNA is TGCAGTGCCCCATTGTCTAGCGAGTCTGGAAGGAATGAGCAGTACTTC.